The 16 T cell receptor beta chains below were found in one sample sequenced in a study of response to subunit inactivated influenza vaccine. TCRdb re-derived calls from the RT-PCR reads in MiXCR, one entry per CDR3 protein. The sample lists some 500,000 distinct CDR3 sequences; 10% to 15% were seen once. Sequencing was performed on PBMCs from blood, taken more than 35 days after vaccination. These receptors all come from a man in his fifties or sixties who received an inactivated influenza vaccine.

For this clonotype: A single base separates this from a much larger clone, so it may be a read error. The gene calls are TRBV29-1 and TRBJ2-6, with D possibly TRBD2 on 6 matching bases. The CDR3 sequence is 16 residues long. Germline V gene lookup returns CDR1 SQVTM and CDR2 ANQGSEA. With 6 bases removed from V and 0 bases from J, the gap between germline ends came to 15 bases. The CDR3, as DNA: TGCAGCGTAAGGAGGGCAGGCGGCTCTGGGGCCAACGTCCTGACTTTC. Encoded protein: CSVRRAGGSGANVLTF.

In this sample, this clonotype turned up a few times. This rearrangement joins TRBV4-1 to TRBJ2-5; 8 bases are a match to TRBD2. Germline loops: CDR1 MGHRA, CDR2 YSYEKL. V shed 1 base, J shed 2 bases, and the junction held 12 bases outside the gene matches. The CDR3 spans 18 residues. The CDR3 region has the DNA TGCGCCAGCAGCCAAGGCCCCAGGGGACTAGGCCAGCAAGAGACCCAGTACTTC. Protein: CASSQGPRGLGQQETQYF.

This clonotype was observed a few times. The chain employs TRBV20-1 and TRBJ2-5; D is possibly TRBD1 or TRBD2 (6 bases each). V was cut by 8 bases and J by 2 bases, with 18 bases left in between. CDR1 and CDR2 from the germline V gene are DFQATT and SNEGSKA (reference sequence). The length of the CDR3 is 14 residues. The CDR3 here is CSPRGGLQQETQYF. The CDR3 DNA sequence: TGCAGTCCACGTGGGGGGCTCCAGCAAGAGACCCAGTACTTC.

The chain has TRBV7-9 and TRBJ1-2; 8 bases align to TRBD1. V lost 5 bases, J lost 7 bases, and 15 bases stayed unmatched. CDR1 is SEHNR and CDR2 is FQNEAQ in the germline V gene (reference sequence). The CDR3 spans 16 residues. CDR3 protein: CASSRARMTGTGGYTF. The CDR3 coding sequence is TGTGCCAGCAGCCGAGCCCGAATGACAGGGACAGGTGGCTACACCTTC.

Only a few counts were recorded for this clonotype. The junction departs from the called germline gene at one end, perhaps through a read error. This chain connects TRBV5-1 to TRBJ2-3; TRBD2 agrees at 7 bases. The length of the CDR3 is 14 residues. Germline V CDR1 and CDR2: SGHRS, YFSETQ. Written as DNA, the CDR3 is TGTGCCAGCAGCCTCCGACTAGCAGGAGATACGCAGTATTTT. It specifies CASSLRLAGDTQYF.

This chain joins TRBV5-1 and TRBJ1-5, with TRBD1 as a possible D gene (6 bases). The CDR3 length is 16 residues. V was cut by 4 bases and J by 0 bases, with 14 bases left in between. The germline CDR1 and CDR2 sequences are SGHRS and YFSETQ. The chain's CDR3 is CASSPRGDDSNQPQHF. The DNA for the CDR3 is TGCGCCAGCAGCCCGAGGGGGGATGATAGCAATCAGCCCCAGCATTTT.

This clonotype was recorded many times. This chain uses TRBV5-1 with TRBJ2-1; TRBD1 matches at 8 bases. Germline CDR1 is SGHRS and CDR2 is YFSETQ. J was trimmed by 4 bases and V by 4 bases; bases with no gene match: 7. This CDR3 spans 15 amino acids. DNA of the CDR3: TGCGCCAGCAGCCTACAGGGACAGGATTACAATGAGCAGTTCTTC. Its translation: CASSLQGQDYNEQFF.

A few counts support this clonotype. V is TRBV14 and J is TRBJ2-2; D unresolved. This CDR3 has 14 residues. Deletions cut 1 base from V and 7 bases from J, with 10 bases between. Per the germline V gene, CDR1 is SGHDN and CDR2 is FVKESK. The CDR3 loop reads CASSQALVFGELFF. The CDR3 DNA reads as TGTGCCAGCAGCCAAGCCCTCGTTTTCGGGGAGCTGTTTTTT.

V usage is TRBV6-2 or TRBV6-3 and J usage is TRBJ2-3; 7 bases are a match to TRBD2. The CDR3 consists of 13 residues. CDR1 is MNHEY, CDR2 SVGEGT, per germline. Trimming cost V 2 bases and J 6 bases; bases outside gene matches: 2. CDR3 bases: TGTGCCAGCAGTTACCCCGGGAGGGATACGCAGTATTTT. It specifies CASSYPGRDTQYF.

This clonotype was seen only a few times. The rearrangement links TRBV6-1 to TRBJ1-6; perhaps TRBD1 as D (6 bases). The germline V gene has CDR1 MNHNS and CDR2 SASEGT. The ends were cut back, 3 bases at V and 7 bases at J, with 16 bases in the middle. The CDR3 spans 16 residues. In DNA, the CDR3 is TGTGCCAGCAGTGACCAACCCCAAGGGGGGAATTCACCCCTCCACTTT. Protein: CASSDQPQGGNSPLHF.

J is TRBJ2-1 and V is TRBV7-6, with TRBD2 as a possible D gene (6 bases). Germline CDR1 SGHVS, CDR2 FNYEAQ. The CDR3 is 17 residues long. The V end was cut by 1 base, the J end by 2 bases, with 15 bases between. CDR3 bases: TGTGCCAGCAGCTTAGATCTACTAGCTGGGGCCTACAATGAGCAGTTCTTC. Translation gives CASSLDLLAGAYNEQFF. The full variable domain, in which reference TRBV7-6 and TRBJ2-1 provide the parts outside the CDR3, is GAGVSQSPRYKVTKRGQDVALRCDPISGHVSLYWYRQALGQGPEFLTYFNYEAQQDKSGLPNDRFSAERPEGSISTLTIQRTEQRDSAMYRCASSLDLLAGAYNEQFFGPGTRLTVL.

This clonotype was seen only a few times. The rearrangement links TRBV29-1 to TRBJ2-3, with D possibly being TRBD1 (6 bases). V lost 4 bases to trimming and J lost 3 bases, with 11 bases between them. The CDR3 has 13 residues. CDR1 is SQVTM and CDR2 is ANQGSEA in the germline V gene. DNA of the CDR3: TGCAGCGTTGGACAGGTTTTGACAGATACGCAGTATTTT. Encoded protein: CSVGQVLTDTQYF.

This clonotype was counted between two and nine times. J is TRBJ2-1 and V is TRBV3-1; either TRBD1 or TRBD2 may fit D (5 bases each). The V and J ends lost 2 bases and 9 bases respectively, with 17 bases between them. This CDR3 spans 15 amino acids. Germline V gene lookup returns CDR1 LGHDT and CDR2 YNNKEL (reference sequence). CDR3 residues: CASSQPRGAIGEQFF. DNA for the CDR3: TGTGCCAGCAGCCAACCGAGGGGCGCTATAGGTGAGCAGTTCTTC.

The chain couples TRBV5-1 to TRBJ2-7, with 9 nucleotides matching TRBD2. This CDR3 is 15 amino acids long. J lost 0 bases, V lost 4 bases, and 5 bases had no gene match. Germline CDR1 is SGHRS and CDR2 is YFSETQ. As DNA, the CDR3 is TGCGCCAGCAGCGGAGGGGGACTAGCCTCCTACGAGCAGTACTTC. Translating it yields CASSGGGLASYEQYF.

Comment on this clonotype: At one boundary the junction diverges from the germline segment, which might be a read error. The CDR3 here is CASSHSVTGGVETQYF. The DNA for the CDR3 is TGTGCCAGCAGTCACTCTGTCACCGGAGGTGTAGAGACCCAGTACTTC. V gene TRBV6-2 or TRBV6-3 combines with J gene TRBJ2-5; D might be TRBD2 (5 bases). Germline-derived CDR1 and CDR2 are MNHEY and SVGEGT. This CDR3 contains 16 residues.

The chain joins TRBV5-6 to TRBJ1-6, with no clear D. Trimming shortened V by 0 bases and J by 7 bases, and 8 bases separated the two germline ends. Germline V gene lookup returns CDR1 SGHDT and CDR2 YYEEEE. The CDR3 loop spans 14 amino acids. The CDR3 here is CASSLDIPNSPLHF. The CDR3 region has the DNA TGTGCCAGCAGCTTGGACATACCCAATTCACCCCTCCACTTT. Supplemented by reference TRBV5-6 and TRBJ1-6, the full variable domain reads DAGVTQSPTHLIKTRGQQVTLRCSPKSGHDTVSWYQQALGQGPQFIFQYYEEEERQRGNFPDRFSGHQFPNYSSELNVNALLLGDSALYLCASSLDIPNSPLHFGNGTRLTVT.